Listed below are T cell receptor beta chains from one sample, sequenced in a study of blood T cell repertoires in COVID-19. This table comes from immunoSEQ multiplex PCR, and its TCRdb copy is limited to in-frame clones, with some not included. The data show roughly 130,000 clones, approximately 80% seen once. Source material: peripheral blood. Every receptor here comes from a woman aged 55-70 years with acute or convalescent COVID-19. Both conserved end residues are part of each CDR3. A D gene is named only where the DNA matches it firmly. Some rows have no size entry. The others give once, few or many, or a class for an expanded clone.

cdr3_nt: TGTGCCAGCAGTGAAGTAACAGGGTTGCACCAGCCCCAGCATTTT; cdr3_aa: CASSEVTGLHQPQHF; d_call: -; v_call: TRBV2; j_call: TRBJ1-5; clone_size: -
cdr3_nt: TGTGCCAGCAGTTACTCCGAGACAGGGGGACAGCCCCAGCATTTT; cdr3_aa: CASSYSETGGQPQHF; d_call: TRBD1; v_call: TRBV6-5; j_call: TRBJ1-5; clone_size: -
cdr3_nt: TGTGCCAGCAGCCGCGCCGTCCAGGGAGGAAACACCATATATTTT; cdr3_aa: CASSRAVQGGNTIYF; d_call: -; v_call: TRBV3-1/TRBV3-2; j_call: TRBJ1-3; clone_size: -
cdr3_nt: TGTGCCTGGAGTGTACAGGGGATGAATGAAAAACTGTTTTTT; cdr3_aa: CAWSVQGMNEKLFF; d_call: TRBD1; v_call: TRBV30; j_call: TRBJ1-4; clone_size: -
cdr3_nt: TGTGCCAGTAGTATAGACAGGGGGCTGGATCAGCCCCAGCATTTT; cdr3_aa: CASSIDRGLDQPQHF; d_call: TRBD1; v_call: TRBV19; j_call: TRBJ1-5; clone_size: -
cdr3_nt: TGTGCCAGTAGCCCACAGGGGGCAACTAATGAAAAACTGTTTTTT; cdr3_aa: CASSPQGATNEKLFF; d_call: TRBD1; v_call: TRBV19; j_call: TRBJ1-4; clone_size: -
cdr3_nt: TGCGCCAGCAGCTTGGGGGGGACAGGGGCCCACGAGCAGTACTTC; cdr3_aa: CASSLGGTGAHEQYF; d_call: TRBD1; v_call: TRBV5-1; j_call: TRBJ2-7; clone_size: -
cdr3_nt: TGCGCCAGCGTACCTCTTCCGGGACAGGAGCACGAGCAGTACTTC; cdr3_aa: CASVPLPGQEHEQYF; d_call: TRBD1; v_call: TRBV5-1; j_call: TRBJ2-7; clone_size: -
cdr3_nt: TGTGCCACCAGTGATTTGAGCTCCTCGGGGGACTATGGCTACACCTTC; cdr3_aa: CATSDLSSSGDYGYTF; d_call: -; v_call: TRBV24-1; j_call: TRBJ1-2; clone_size: -
cdr3_nt: TGTGCCACCCGGGCCGGACAGGGGGCATTTGAGCAGTTCTTC; cdr3_aa: CATRAGQGAFEQFF; d_call: TRBD1; v_call: TRBV15; j_call: TRBJ2-1; clone_size: -
cdr3_nt: TGTGCCAGCAGTGCGGACAGGGGTGACGGCTACACCTTC; cdr3_aa: CASSADRGDGYTF; d_call: TRBD1; v_call: TRBV2; j_call: TRBJ1-2; clone_size: -
cdr3_nt: TGTGCCAGCAGCCCCAGACAGGGCTCCTACGAGCAGTACTTC; cdr3_aa: CASSPRQGSYEQYF; d_call: TRBD1; v_call: TRBV14; j_call: TRBJ2-7; clone_size: -
cdr3_nt: TGTGCCAGTAGCATGGGGACAGAGTCCGTTAACTATGGCTACACCTTC; cdr3_aa: CASSMGTESVNYGYTF; d_call: TRBD1; v_call: TRBV19; j_call: TRBJ1-2; clone_size: -
cdr3_nt: TGCGCCAGCAGCTTGGACGGGTATCAGCCCCAGCATTTT; cdr3_aa: CASSLDGYQPQHF; d_call: -; v_call: TRBV5-1; j_call: TRBJ1-5; clone_size: -
cdr3_nt: TGCGCCAGCAGCTTGGACAGATTGGATGAGCAGTTCTTC; cdr3_aa: CASSLDRLDEQFF; d_call: -; v_call: TRBV5-1; j_call: TRBJ2-1; clone_size: -
cdr3_nt: TGTGCCAGCAGCCCCCTCCCGGGACAGGGGTCCGGGGAGCTGTTTTTT; cdr3_aa: CASSPLPGQGSGELFF; d_call: TRBD1; v_call: TRBV7-9; j_call: TRBJ2-2; clone_size: -
cdr3_nt: TGTGCCAGCAGTCGGGGACAGGTCCATGGCTACACCTTC; cdr3_aa: CASSRGQVHGYTF; d_call: TRBD1; v_call: TRBV12-3/TRBV12-4; j_call: TRBJ1-2; clone_size: -
cdr3_nt: TGTGCCACCAGCGACGGGGTGGTTGAAAAACTGTTTTTT; cdr3_aa: CATSDGVVEKLFF; d_call: -; v_call: TRBV24-1; j_call: TRBJ1-4; clone_size: -
cdr3_nt: TGTGCCAGCTACGGAAGGGGTCGGCCTAACTATGGCTACACCTTC; cdr3_aa: CASYGRGRPNYGYTF; d_call: -; v_call: TRBV2; j_call: TRBJ1-2; clone_size: -
cdr3_nt: TGTGCCAGCAGCTTAACGGTGACAGCACAAGAGACCCAGTACTTC; cdr3_aa: CASSLTVTAQETQYF; d_call: -; v_call: TRBV7-3; j_call: TRBJ2-5; clone_size: -
cdr3_nt: TGTGCCAGCTCACCAGTTTTCGGGGACACCGGGGAGCTGTTTTTT; cdr3_aa: CASSPVFGDTGELFF; d_call: -; v_call: TRBV18; j_call: TRBJ2-2; clone_size: -
cdr3_nt: TGTGCCAGCAGGCAGGGACTAGCGGGGGCCGCTAGCACAGATACGCAGTATTTT; cdr3_aa: CASRQGLAGAASTDTQYF; d_call: TRBD2; v_call: TRBV7-9; j_call: TRBJ2-3; clone_size: -
cdr3_nt: TGCGCCAGCAGCTTAGGGGGCAGCTCCTATAATTCACCCCTCCACTTT; cdr3_aa: CASSLGGSSYNSPLHF; d_call: TRBD1; v_call: TRBV5-1; j_call: TRBJ1-6; clone_size: once
cdr3_nt: TGCAGCGTTGAAGATCCTCTGGGAGTGACTTACAATGAGCAGTTCTTC; cdr3_aa: CSVEDPLGVTYNEQFF; d_call: -; v_call: TRBV29-1; j_call: TRBJ2-1; clone_size: -
cdr3_nt: TGTGCCAGCCAACAGGGGCCCACCTCAAGTCATCCCCTCCACTTT; cdr3_aa: CASQQGPTSSHPLHF; d_call: TRBD1; v_call: TRBV2; j_call: TRBJ1-6; clone_size: -
cdr3_nt: TGTGCCAGCTCAGAGGGGGTTCATCAGCCCCAGCATTTT; cdr3_aa: CASSEGVHQPQHF; d_call: -; v_call: TRBV18; j_call: TRBJ1-5; clone_size: once
cdr3_nt: TGTGCCAGCAGGCAACCGGCGGGGATAGCCTATGGCTACACCTTC; cdr3_aa: CASRQPAGIAYGYTF; d_call: -; v_call: TRBV6-5; j_call: TRBJ1-2; clone_size: -
cdr3_nt: TGTGCCAGCAGCTTCGCAGGGGCCGGGGAGCTGTTTTTT; cdr3_aa: CASSFAGAGELFF; d_call: -; v_call: TRBV7-9; j_call: TRBJ2-2; clone_size: -
cdr3_nt: TGTGCCAGCAGTTACGCAGGGGTGGATGGCTACACCTTC; cdr3_aa: CASSYAGVDGYTF; d_call: -; v_call: TRBV6-5; j_call: TRBJ1-2; clone_size: -
cdr3_nt: TGTGCCTGGAGGAAGGGGGCGAACACCGGGGAGCTGTTTTTT; cdr3_aa: CAWRKGANTGELFF; d_call: -; v_call: TRBV30; j_call: TRBJ2-2; clone_size: -
cdr3_nt: TGTGCCAGCAGCCCGTGGGGAGCTCAAGGTTCACCCCTCCACTTT; cdr3_aa: CASSPWGAQGSPLHF; d_call: -; v_call: TRBV5-8; j_call: TRBJ1-6; clone_size: -
cdr3_nt: TGTGCCAGTAGTATGGACTGGTACTATGGCTACACCTTC; cdr3_aa: CASSMDWYYGYTF; d_call: -; v_call: TRBV19; j_call: TRBJ1-2; clone_size: -
cdr3_nt: TGTGCCAGCAGCTTGACGGGACAGGGCCTGCGAGGCTACACCTTC; cdr3_aa: CASSLTGQGLRGYTF; d_call: TRBD1; v_call: TRBV5-5; j_call: TRBJ1-2; clone_size: -
cdr3_nt: TGCGCCAGCAGCTTTTTACCCCCGGGACAGCTAAATTCACCCCTCCACTTT; cdr3_aa: CASSFLPPGQLNSPLHF; d_call: TRBD1; v_call: TRBV5-1; j_call: TRBJ1-6; clone_size: -
cdr3_nt: TGCAGCGTTGTGCGGGGAACTGGGTATAACTATGGCTACACCTTC; cdr3_aa: CSVVRGTGYNYGYTF; d_call: -; v_call: TRBV29-1; j_call: TRBJ1-2; clone_size: -
cdr3_nt: TGCGCCAGCAGCCAAGACACAGTGAACACTGAAGCTTTCTTT; cdr3_aa: CASSQDTVNTEAFF; d_call: -; v_call: TRBV4-1; j_call: TRBJ1-1; clone_size: -
cdr3_nt: TGTGCCAGCAGTTTAGGGAGCTCCTACAATGAGCAGTTCTTC; cdr3_aa: CASSLGSSYNEQFF; d_call: -; v_call: TRBV27; j_call: TRBJ2-1; clone_size: many
cdr3_nt: TGTGCCAGCAGGTCCCCAGGACGGGGAGATGGCTACACCTTC; cdr3_aa: CASRSPGRGDGYTF; d_call: -; v_call: TRBV9; j_call: TRBJ1-2; clone_size: -
cdr3_nt: TGCGCCAGCAGTGACCCTAGCGGGGGCTCCCCCTACAATGAGCAGTTCTTC; cdr3_aa: CASSDPSGGSPYNEQFF; d_call: TRBD2; v_call: TRBV10-1; j_call: TRBJ2-1; clone_size: -
cdr3_nt: TGTGCCAGCACGCAGGGGGCGTACTATGGCTACACCTTC; cdr3_aa: CASTQGAYYGYTF; d_call: TRBD1; v_call: TRBV6-5; j_call: TRBJ1-2; clone_size: -